This T cell receptor (beta chain) appears in the sequencing data of a study of long-term antiretroviral therapy in people with HIV. They ran version v3.0 of the immunoSEQ assay at survey level. Only in-frame clones appear in the TCRdb table, and some are missing; sequencing was by immunoSEQ multiplex PCR. The sample includes 25,000 to 35,000 clones, roughly 96% seen only once; the top ten take about 8%. The study, taken as a whole, reports: Older ART regimens were possibly in use when the blood was collected between the mid-2000s and the late 2010s. There were no data on ART adherence, viral resistance or therapy changes, a gap that limits inferences about post-ART repertoire changes. In samples taken after ART, diversity increased but remained below transplant donor control levels. HIV repertoires showed narrower CDR3 length ranges than controls.

This clone was counted a single time. The antigen is not known. The same CDR3 arises from other DNA sequences in this sample as well. The germline gives CDR1 SGHRS, CDR2 YFSETQ. The ends were cut back, 2 bases at V and 3 bases at J, with 2 bases in the middle. The length of the CDR3 is 11 residues. This chain links TRBV5-1 with TRBJ2-5; no reliable D call. Sequencing was performed on unsorted PBMCs, taken 5.3 years after starting antiretroviral therapy. This TCR was sampled from a man aged 25 to 45 with HIV. CDR3 sequence reads: CASSLEETQYF. The CDR3, as DNA: TGCGCCAGCAGCTTAGAAGAGACCCAGTACTTC.